This TCR beta chain appears in the sequencing data of a study of shared clonotypes between healthy human individuals. Study information: Donor composition was a couple of women and three men, aged 18 to 49.

Trimming pared 6 bases from V and 4 bases from J, leaving 17 bases between. Germline assignment: CDR1 SNHLY and CDR2 FYNNEI. The length of the CDR3 is 15 residues. Clones were read by immunoSEQ multiplex PCR, and TCRdb kept only the in-frame ones, dropping some. The repertoire holds about 600,000 clones, with around 97% as singletons. The source material was naive CD4+ T cells sorted from blood. Noted subset: CD45RA+ positively selected. This clonotype was obtained from a woman aged 30 to 39 in good health. This chain links TRBV2 with TRBJ2-3; D is undetermined. CDR3 residues: CASRALVYNPDTQYF. Here the CDR3 DNA reads TGTGCCAGCAGGGCCCTAGTTTATAATCCAGATACGCAGTATTTT.